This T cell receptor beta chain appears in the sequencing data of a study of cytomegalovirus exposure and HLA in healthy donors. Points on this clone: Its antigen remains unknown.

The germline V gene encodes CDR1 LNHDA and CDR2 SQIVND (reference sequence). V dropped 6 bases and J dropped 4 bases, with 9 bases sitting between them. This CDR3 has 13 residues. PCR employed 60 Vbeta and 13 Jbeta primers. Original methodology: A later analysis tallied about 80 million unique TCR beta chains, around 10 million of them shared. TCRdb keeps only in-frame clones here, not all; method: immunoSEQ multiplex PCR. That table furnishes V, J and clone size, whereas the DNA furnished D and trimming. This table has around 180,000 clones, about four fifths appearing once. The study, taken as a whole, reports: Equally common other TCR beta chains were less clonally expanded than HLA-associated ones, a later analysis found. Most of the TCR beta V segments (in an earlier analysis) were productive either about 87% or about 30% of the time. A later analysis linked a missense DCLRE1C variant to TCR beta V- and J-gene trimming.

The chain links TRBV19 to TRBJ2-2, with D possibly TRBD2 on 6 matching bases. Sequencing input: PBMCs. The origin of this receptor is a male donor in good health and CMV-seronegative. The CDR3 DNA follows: TGTGCCAGTAGGGGGGGACGCACCGGGGAGCTGTTTTTT. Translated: CASRGGRTGELFF.